These 18 T cell receptor beta chains came from one sample sequenced in a study of CD8 T cells in Susac syndrome. When the RNA was reverse transcribed, random hexamers were used with an input of roughly 0.45 to 1 ug. TCRdb re-called the immunoSEQ multiplex PCR reads with MiXCR, one entry per CDR3 protein. The top ten hold just over 0.5% of the sample, which has 65,000 to 80,000 distinct CDR3 sequences, about 91% seen once. The sequenced material came from CD8+ T cells from PBMCs. All receptors derive from a human donor with multiple sclerosis.

V gene TRBV12-3 or TRBV12-4 combines with J gene TRBJ2-7, with D possibly TRBD1 on 6 matching bases. CDR3 size: 14 residues. Trimming cost V 2 bases and J 6 bases, with 14 bases left between them. In nucleotides, the CDR3 is TGTGCCAGCAGTTTACCAGGGGAGAGTTTCGAGCAGTACTTC. Its protein product is CASSLPGESFEQYF.

The chain links TRBV9 to TRBJ1-1; TRBD1 matches 7 bases. Germline trimming cut 4 bases from V and 1 base from J; bases unmatched to any gene: 4. The germline CDR1 and CDR2 sequences are SGDLS and YYNGEE. CDR3 length: 14 residues. In DNA, the CDR3 is TGTGCCAGCAGCCAAGGGACAGAGAACACTGAAGCTTTCTTT. The encoded protein is CASSQGTENTEAFF.

The chain recombines TRBV5-4 with TRBJ1-1; D uncertain. V gave up 6 bases and J gave up 1 base, with 16 bases separating them. Per the germline V gene, CDR1 is SGHNT and CDR2 is YYREEE (reference sequence). This CDR3 comprises 15 residues. The chain's CDR3 is CASTSGVKGNTEAFF. The CDR3 bases are TGTGCCAGCACCTCCGGAGTAAAAGGGAACACTGAAGCTTTCTTT.

The genes are TRBV12-3 or TRBV12-4 and TRBJ2-5; D gene uncertain. This CDR3 spans 14 amino acids. The V end lost 3 bases, the J end lost 3 bases, and 11 bases lay between the germline ends. The CDR3 DNA follows: TGTGCCAGCAGTTTCTCAGCAGCTGAAGAGACCCAGTACTTC. Translated, it gives CASSFSAAEETQYF.

DNA of the CDR3: TGTGCCAGCAGCCCTAGTAAGGGTAGCTACGAGCAGTACTTC. Translated: CASSPSKGSYEQYF. The genes are TRBV9 and TRBJ2-7; D gene uncertain. Trimming took off 4 bases at V and 3 bases at J, with 14 bases between the two ends. From germline, CDR1 is SGDLS and CDR2 YYNGEE. The CDR3 contains 14 residues.

This sequence joins TRBV4-1 and TRBJ1-1; TRBD1 is a possible D gene (5 bases). Trimming removed 0 bases at V and 3 bases at J, with 8 bases between. CDR3 length: 14 amino acids. Germline assignment: CDR1 MGHRA and CDR2 YSYEKL. The CDR3 region has the DNA TGCGCCAGCAGCCAAGAGTCGGGGGACACTGAAGCTTTCTTT. This codes for CASSQESGDTEAFF.

This chain uses TRBV7-2 with TRBJ1-1; no firm D call. The V gene lost 5 bases and the J gene lost 10 bases, with 8 bases spanning the gap. The CDR3 totals 10 residues. Germline V CDR1 and CDR2: SGHTA, FQGNSA. The CDR3 nucleotides are TGTGCCAGCAGCCCCACGGTAGCTTTCTTT. As protein: CASSPTVAFF. The full variable domain, completed using reference TRBV7-2 and TRBJ1-1, is GAGVSQSPSNKVTEKGKDVELRCDPISGHTALYWYRQSLGQGLEFLIYFQGNSAPDKSGLPSDRFSAERTGGSVSTLTIQRTQQEDSAVYLCASSPTVAFFGQGTRLTVV.

This clonotype was recorded only once. The chain links TRBV30 to TRBJ2-6; D not resolved. V dropped 3 bases and J dropped 0 bases, with 12 bases sitting between them. This CDR3 has 16 residues. Germline CDR1 and CDR2: GTSNPN and SVGIG (reference sequence). The CDR3 protein is CAWRGYDLSGANVLTF. As DNA, the CDR3 is TGTGCCTGGAGGGGGTACGACCTCTCTGGGGCCAACGTCCTGACTTTC.

V usage is TRBV14 and J usage is TRBJ2-1; 8 nucleotides agree with TRBD1. The germline V gene encodes CDR1 SGHDN and CDR2 FVKESK. V gave up 9 bases and J gave up 4 bases; unmatched junction bases: 2. CDR3 length: 12 amino acids. In DNA form, the CDR3 reads TGTGCCAGTGGGGACAGGTACAATGAGCAGTTCTTC. Translation: CASGDRYNEQFF.

V gene TRBV5-6 combines with J gene TRBJ2-1; D is unresolved. V shed 2 bases and J shed 3 bases, with 6 bases lying between them. This CDR3 spans 13 amino acids. Germline V gene sequence: CDR1 SGHDT, CDR2 YYEEEE. The CDR3 sequence: CASSLWIYNEQFF. The CDR3 DNA reads TGTGCCAGCAGCTTATGGATCTACAATGAGCAGTTCTTC.

The chain recombines TRBV11-2 with TRBJ2-7; tentatively, D is TRBD2 (5 bases). In germline, CDR1 is SGHAT, CDR2 FQNNGV. The V end was cut by 5 bases, the J end by 6 bases, with 14 bases between. There are 13 residues in the CDR3. CDR3 nucleotide sequence: TGTGCCAGCAGCCCCCTGGGAGTTGGCGAGCAGTACTTC. Translation gives CASSPLGVGEQYF.

The CDR3 loop is CASSYSGQAVKLYNEQFF. The CDR3 nucleotides read TGTGCCAGCAGTTACTCTGGACAGGCCGTCAAGCTCTACAATGAGCAGTTCTTC. The J gene is TRBJ2-1, the V gene TRBV6-2 or TRBV6-3; 7 positions match TRBD1. Per germline, CDR1 MNHEY and CDR2 SVGEGT. The CDR3 runs to 18 residues. With V trimmed by 0 bases and J by 3 bases, 11 bases remained unmatched.

This chain uses TRBV6-6 with TRBJ1-6, with D maybe TRBD1 (5 bases). The CDR3 runs to 16 residues. Germline CDR1 and CDR2: MNHNY and SVGAGI (reference sequence). V was shortened by 2 bases and J by 3 bases, with 11 bases between the two germline ends. CDR3: CASSYGRQIYNSPLHF. For the CDR3, the DNA is TGTGCCAGCAGTTACGGTCGACAGATCTATAATTCACCCCTCCACTTT.

The chain recombines TRBV9 with TRBJ2-2; D is possibly TRBD2 (6 bases). Germline lookup yields CDR1 SGDLS and CDR2 YYNGEE. There are 16 residues in the CDR3. V lost 1 base and J 2 bases, leaving 12 bases between the germline ends. CDR3 amino acids: CASSVYPGLNTGELFF. The CDR3 region has the DNA TGTGCCAGCAGCGTATACCCGGGACTTAACACCGGGGAGCTGTTTTTT.

The chain links TRBV28 to TRBJ1-2, with D perhaps matching TRBD1 (5 bases). V was trimmed by 3 bases and J by 8 bases, leaving 16 bases between them. Per germline, CDR1 MDHEN and CDR2 SYDVKM. This CDR3 comprises 14 residues. The CDR3 reads CASSFRGDLRGYTF. For the CDR3, the DNA is TGTGCCAGCAGTTTCCGGGGGGACCTAAGGGGCTACACCTTC.

The chain carries TRBV12-3 or TRBV12-4 and TRBJ2-7; a weak D match, TRBD2 (5 bases). CDR3 length: 14 amino acids. V was cut by 6 bases and J by 5 bases, with 17 bases left in between. In nucleotides, the CDR3 is TGTGCCAGCAGCTTTCTTAGCGATCCCCACGAGCAGTACTTC. It specifies CASSFLSDPHEQYF.

CDR3 nucleotide sequence: TGTGCCAGCTCACCTACCGGGACCGCCGCCGAGCAGTACTTC. Translation gives CASSPTGTAAEQYF. This chain connects TRBV18 to TRBJ2-7; the D call may be TRBD1 or TRBD2 (5 bases each). V was pared by 3 bases and J by 6 bases, with 15 bases between. The CDR3 length is 14 residues. Germline CDR1 is KGHSH and CDR2 is LQKENI.

V and J are TRBV15 and TRBJ1-5; D is unclear. V was shortened by 1 base and J by 5 bases, with 18 bases between the two germline ends. CDR3 length: 17 residues. From germline, CDR1 is LNHNV and CDR2 YYDKDF (reference sequence). As DNA, the CDR3 is TGTGCCACCAGCAGAGTCCCGGGTCGGGTATCGGATCAGCCCCAGCATTTT. Its translation: CATSRVPGRVSDQPQHF.